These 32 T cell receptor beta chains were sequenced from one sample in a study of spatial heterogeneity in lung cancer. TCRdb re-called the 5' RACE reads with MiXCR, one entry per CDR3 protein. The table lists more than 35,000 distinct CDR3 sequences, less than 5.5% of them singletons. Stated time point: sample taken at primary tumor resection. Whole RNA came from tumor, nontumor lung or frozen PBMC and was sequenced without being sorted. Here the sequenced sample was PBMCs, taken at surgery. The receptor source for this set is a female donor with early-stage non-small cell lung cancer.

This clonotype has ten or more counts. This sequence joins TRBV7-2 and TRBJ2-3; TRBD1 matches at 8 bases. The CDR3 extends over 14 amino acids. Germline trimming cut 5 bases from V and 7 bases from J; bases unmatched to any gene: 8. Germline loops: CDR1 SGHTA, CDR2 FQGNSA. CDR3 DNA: TGTGCCAGCAGCCCGGACAGGGTTGTAAATACGCAGTATTTT. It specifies CASSPDRVVNTQYF.

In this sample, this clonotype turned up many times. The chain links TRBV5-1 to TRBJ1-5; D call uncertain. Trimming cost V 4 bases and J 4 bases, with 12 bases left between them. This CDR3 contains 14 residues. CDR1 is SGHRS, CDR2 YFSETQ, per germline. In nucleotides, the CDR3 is TGCGCCAGCAGCCCGGACGGAGGGAATCAGCCCCAGCATTTT. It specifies CASSPDGGNQPQHF.

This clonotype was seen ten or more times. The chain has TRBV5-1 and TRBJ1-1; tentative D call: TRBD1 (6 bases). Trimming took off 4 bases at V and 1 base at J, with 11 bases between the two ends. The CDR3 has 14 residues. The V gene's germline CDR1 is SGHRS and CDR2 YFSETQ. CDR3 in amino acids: CASSNGGANTEAFF. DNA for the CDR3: TGCGCCAGCAGCAACGGGGGCGCGAACACTGAAGCTTTCTTT.

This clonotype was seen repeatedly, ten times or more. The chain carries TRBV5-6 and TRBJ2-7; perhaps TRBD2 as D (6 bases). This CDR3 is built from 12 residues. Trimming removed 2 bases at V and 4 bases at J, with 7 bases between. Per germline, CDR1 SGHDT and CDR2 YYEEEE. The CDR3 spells CASSLREYEQYF. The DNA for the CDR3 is TGTGCCAGCAGCTTACGGGAGTACGAGCAGTACTTC.

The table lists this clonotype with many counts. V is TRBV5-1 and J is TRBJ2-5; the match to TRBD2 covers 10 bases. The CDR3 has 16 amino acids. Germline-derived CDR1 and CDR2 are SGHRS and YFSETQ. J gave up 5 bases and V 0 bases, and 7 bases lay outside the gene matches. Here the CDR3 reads CASSLVLAGETETQYF. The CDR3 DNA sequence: TGCGCCAGCAGCTTGGTCCTAGCGGGAGAAACGGAGACCCAGTACTTC.

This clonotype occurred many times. CDR3 coding DNA: TGTGCCAGCACGGGATTCGATAATTCACCCCTCCACTTT. Its translation: CASTGFDNSPLHF. The V call is TRBV2, the J call TRBJ1-6; no definite D call. The CDR3 runs 13 residues. CDR1 is SNHLY, CDR2 FYNNEI, per germline. Trimming pared 7 bases from V and 5 bases from J, leaving 9 bases between.

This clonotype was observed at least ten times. In DNA, the CDR3 is TGCGCCAGCAGCCCCACACAGCCCTGGGGGGAGACCCAGTACTTC. Protein: CASSPTQPWGETQYF. The J gene is TRBJ2-5, the V gene TRBV5-1; either TRBD1 or TRBD2 may fit D (5 bases each). Germline V CDR1 and CDR2: SGHRS, YFSETQ. CDR3 length equals 15 residues. The germline V and J ends were trimmed by 4 bases and 5 bases, with 18 bases remaining between them.

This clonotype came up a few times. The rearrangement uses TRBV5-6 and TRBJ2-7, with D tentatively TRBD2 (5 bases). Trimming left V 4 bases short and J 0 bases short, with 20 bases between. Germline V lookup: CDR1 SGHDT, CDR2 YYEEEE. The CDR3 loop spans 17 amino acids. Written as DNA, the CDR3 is TGTGCCAGCAGCCCCTTGGTGTTAGCGCGGCACTCCTACGAGCAGTACTTC. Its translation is CASSPLVLARHSYEQYF.

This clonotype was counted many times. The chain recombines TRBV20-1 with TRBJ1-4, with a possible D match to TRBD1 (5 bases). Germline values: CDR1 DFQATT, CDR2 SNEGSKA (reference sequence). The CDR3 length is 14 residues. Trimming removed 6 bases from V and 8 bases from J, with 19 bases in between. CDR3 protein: CSAPPGGSQEKLFF. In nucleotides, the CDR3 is TGCAGTGCCCCGCCGGGGGGGTCGCAGGAAAAACTGTTTTTT.

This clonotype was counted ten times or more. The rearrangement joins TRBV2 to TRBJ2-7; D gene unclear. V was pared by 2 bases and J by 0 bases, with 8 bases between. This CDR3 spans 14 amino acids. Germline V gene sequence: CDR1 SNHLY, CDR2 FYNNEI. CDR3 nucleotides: TGTGCCAGCAGTGAAATCAGGAGCTCCTACGAGCAGTACTTC. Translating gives CASSEIRSSYEQYF.

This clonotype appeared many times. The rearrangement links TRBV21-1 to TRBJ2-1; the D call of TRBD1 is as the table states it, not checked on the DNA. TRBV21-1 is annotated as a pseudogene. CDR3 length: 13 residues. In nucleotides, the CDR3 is TGTGCCAGCATCACCCCCCTCAACAATGAGCAGTTCTTC. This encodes CASITPLNNEQFF.

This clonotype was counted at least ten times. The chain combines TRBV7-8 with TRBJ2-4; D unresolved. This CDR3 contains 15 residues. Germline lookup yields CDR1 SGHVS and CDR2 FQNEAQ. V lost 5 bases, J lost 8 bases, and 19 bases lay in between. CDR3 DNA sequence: TGTGCCAGCAGCCCACTCCATACCCCCGAGGACATTCAGTACTTC. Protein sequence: CASSPLHTPEDIQYF.

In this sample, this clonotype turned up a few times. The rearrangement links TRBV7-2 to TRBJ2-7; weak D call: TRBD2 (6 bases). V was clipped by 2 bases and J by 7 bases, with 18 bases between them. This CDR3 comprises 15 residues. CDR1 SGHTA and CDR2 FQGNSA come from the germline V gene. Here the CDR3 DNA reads TGTGCCAGCAGCTTACAGCCGGCCCGGGCGGGAGAGCAGTACTTC. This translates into CASSLQPARAGEQYF. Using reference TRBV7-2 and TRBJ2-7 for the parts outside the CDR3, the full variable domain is GAGVSQSPSNKVTEKGKDVELRCDPISGHTALYWYRQSLGQGLEFLIYFQGNSAPDKSGLPSDRFSAERTGGSVSTLTIQRTQQEDSAVYLCASSLQPARAGEQYFGPGTRLTVT.

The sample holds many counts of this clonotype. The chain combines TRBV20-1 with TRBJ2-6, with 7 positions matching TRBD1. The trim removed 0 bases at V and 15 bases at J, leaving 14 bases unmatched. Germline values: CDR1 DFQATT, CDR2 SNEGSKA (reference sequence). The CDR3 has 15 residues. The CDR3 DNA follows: TGCAGTGCTAGAGATCCACGACAGGGCTCACCGACCCTGACTTTC. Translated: CSARDPRQGSPTLTF.

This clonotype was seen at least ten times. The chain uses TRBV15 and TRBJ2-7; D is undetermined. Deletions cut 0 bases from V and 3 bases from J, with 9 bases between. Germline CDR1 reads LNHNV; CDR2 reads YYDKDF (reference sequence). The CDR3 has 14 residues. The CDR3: CATSRDLGYYEQYF. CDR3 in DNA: TGTGCCACCAGCAGAGATCTGGGGTACTACGAGCAGTACTTC.

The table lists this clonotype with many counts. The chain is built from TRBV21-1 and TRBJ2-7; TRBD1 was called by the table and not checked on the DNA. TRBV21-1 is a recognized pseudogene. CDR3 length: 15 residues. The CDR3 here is CASSPRDRGASEQYF. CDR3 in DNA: TGTGCCAGCAGCCCCCGGGACAGGGGGGCGAGCGAGCAGTACTTC.

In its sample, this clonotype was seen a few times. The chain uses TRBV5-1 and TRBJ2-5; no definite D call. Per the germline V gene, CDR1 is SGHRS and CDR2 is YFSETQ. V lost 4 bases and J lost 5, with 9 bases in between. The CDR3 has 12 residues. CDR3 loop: CASSQALETQYF. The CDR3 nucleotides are TGCGCCAGCAGCCAAGCCTTGGAGACCCAGTACTTC.

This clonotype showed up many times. CDR3 amino acids: CASSTRGGGGELFF. The CDR3 DNA sequence: TGTGCCAGCAGCACCCGCGGGGGCGGCGGGGAGCTGTTTTTT. The chain has TRBV7-2 and TRBJ2-2; maybe TRBD2 (7 bases). The CDR3 totals 14 residues. Germline assignment: CDR1 SGHTA and CDR2 FQGNSA. Trimming shortened V by 5 bases and J by 7 bases, and 14 bases separated the two germline ends.

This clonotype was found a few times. This CDR3 is CASGGPTNEKLFF. The CDR3 bases are TGTGCCAGCGGCGGCCCAACTAATGAAAAACTGTTTTTT. The chain links TRBV2 to TRBJ1-4; the D is unclear. The CDR3 covers 13 residues. V shed 8 bases and J shed 0 bases, with 7 bases lying between them. The germline gives CDR1 SNHLY, CDR2 FYNNEI.

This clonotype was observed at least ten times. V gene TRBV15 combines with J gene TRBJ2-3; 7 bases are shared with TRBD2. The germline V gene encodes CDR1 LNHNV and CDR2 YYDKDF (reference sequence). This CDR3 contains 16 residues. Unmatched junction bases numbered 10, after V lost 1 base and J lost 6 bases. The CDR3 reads CATSRGVGGSWDTQYF. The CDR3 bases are TGTGCCACCAGCAGAGGAGTTGGCGGGAGTTGGGATACGCAGTATTTT.

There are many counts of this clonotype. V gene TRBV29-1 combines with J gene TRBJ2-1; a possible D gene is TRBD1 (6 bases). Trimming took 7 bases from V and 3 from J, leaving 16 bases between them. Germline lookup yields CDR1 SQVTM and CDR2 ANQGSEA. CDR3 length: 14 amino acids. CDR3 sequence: CSGIRDTSYNEQFF. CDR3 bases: TGCAGCGGTATCCGGGACACCAGCTACAATGAGCAGTTCTTC.

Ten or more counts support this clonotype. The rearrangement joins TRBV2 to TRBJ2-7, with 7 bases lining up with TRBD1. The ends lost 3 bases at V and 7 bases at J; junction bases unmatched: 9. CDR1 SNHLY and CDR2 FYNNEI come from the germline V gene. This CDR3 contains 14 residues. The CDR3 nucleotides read TGTGCCAGCAGTGAGGGACAGCTTCTTGGGGAGCAGTACTTC. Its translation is CASSEGQLLGEQYF. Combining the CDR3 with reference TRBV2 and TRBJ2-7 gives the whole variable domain EPEVTQTPSHQVTQMGQEVILRCVPISNHLYFYWYRQILGQKVEFLVSFYNNEISEKSEIFDDQFSVERPDGSNFTLKIRSTKLEDSAMYFCASSEGQLLGEQYFGPGTRLTVT.

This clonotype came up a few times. The CDR3: CATNPFRTSMNTEAFF. The CDR3 coding sequence is TGTGCCACCAACCCTTTCCGGACAAGTATGAACACTGAAGCTTTCTTT. The chain is built from TRBV12-3 or TRBV12-4 and TRBJ1-1; D might be TRBD1 (5 bases). The CDR3 spans 16 residues. Between the trimmed V and J ends, which lost 10 bases and 0 bases, there was a span of 21 bases.

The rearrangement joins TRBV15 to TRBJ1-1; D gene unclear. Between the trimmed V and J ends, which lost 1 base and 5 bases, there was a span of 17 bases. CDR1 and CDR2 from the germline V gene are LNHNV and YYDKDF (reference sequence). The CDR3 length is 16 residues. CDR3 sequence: CATSRGDSGMVTEAFF. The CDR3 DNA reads TGTGCCACCAGCAGAGGAGATTCGGGGATGGTAACTGAAGCTTTCTTT.

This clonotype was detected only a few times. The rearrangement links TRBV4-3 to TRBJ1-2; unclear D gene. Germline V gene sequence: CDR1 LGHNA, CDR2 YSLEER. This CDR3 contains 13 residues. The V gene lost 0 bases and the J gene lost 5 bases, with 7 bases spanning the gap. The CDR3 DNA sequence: TGCGCCAGCAGCCAAGATCACGGGTATGGCTACACCTTC. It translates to CASSQDHGYGYTF.

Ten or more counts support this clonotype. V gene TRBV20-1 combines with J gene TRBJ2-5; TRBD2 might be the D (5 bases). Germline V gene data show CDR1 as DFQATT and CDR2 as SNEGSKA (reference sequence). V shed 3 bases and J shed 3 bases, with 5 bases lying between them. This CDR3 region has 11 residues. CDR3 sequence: CSASGEETQYF. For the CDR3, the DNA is TGCAGTGCTAGCGGGGAAGAGACCCAGTACTTC.

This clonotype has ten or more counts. CDR3 nucleotide sequence: TGCGCCAGCAGCTCGAAGGGGGATGGAAACACCATATATTTT. This gives the protein CASSSKGDGNTIYF. This chain connects TRBV5-1 to TRBJ1-3; a possible D gene is TRBD1 (6 bases). The CDR3 spans 14 residues. In germline, CDR1 is SGHRS, CDR2 YFSETQ. The germline V and J ends were trimmed by 3 bases and 3 bases, with 10 bases remaining between them.

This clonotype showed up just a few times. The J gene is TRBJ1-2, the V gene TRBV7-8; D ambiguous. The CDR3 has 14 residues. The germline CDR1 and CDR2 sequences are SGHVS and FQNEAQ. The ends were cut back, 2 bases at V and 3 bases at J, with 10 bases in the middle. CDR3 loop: CASSLLGLYYGYTF. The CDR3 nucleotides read TGTGCCAGCAGCTTACTGGGGTTGTACTATGGCTACACCTTC.

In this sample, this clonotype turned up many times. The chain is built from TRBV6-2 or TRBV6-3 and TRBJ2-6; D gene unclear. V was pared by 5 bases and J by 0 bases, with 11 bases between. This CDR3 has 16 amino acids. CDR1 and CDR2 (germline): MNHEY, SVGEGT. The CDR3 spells CASSRWAPSGANVLTF. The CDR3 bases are TGTGCCAGCAGTAGGTGGGCGCCCTCTGGGGCCAACGTCCTGACTTTC.

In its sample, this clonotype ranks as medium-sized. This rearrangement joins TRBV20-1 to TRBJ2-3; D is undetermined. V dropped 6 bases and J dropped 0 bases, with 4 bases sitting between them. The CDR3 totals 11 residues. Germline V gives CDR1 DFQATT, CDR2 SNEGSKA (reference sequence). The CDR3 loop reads CSAASTDTQYF. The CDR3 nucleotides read TGCAGTGCGGCTAGCACAGATACGCAGTATTTT.

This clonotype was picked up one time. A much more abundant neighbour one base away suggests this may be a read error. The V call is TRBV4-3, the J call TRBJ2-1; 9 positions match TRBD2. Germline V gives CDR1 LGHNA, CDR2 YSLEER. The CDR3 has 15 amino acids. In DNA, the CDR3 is TGCGCCAGCAGCCAAGATGGACTAGCGCGGAATGAGCAGCTCTTC. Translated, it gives CASSQDGLARNEQLF.

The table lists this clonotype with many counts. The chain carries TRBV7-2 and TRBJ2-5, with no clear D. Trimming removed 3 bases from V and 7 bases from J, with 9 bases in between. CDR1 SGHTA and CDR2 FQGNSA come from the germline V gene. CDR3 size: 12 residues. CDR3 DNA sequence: TGTGCCAGCAGCTTGGTAAAGGGGACCCAGTACTTC. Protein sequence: CASSLVKGTQYF.